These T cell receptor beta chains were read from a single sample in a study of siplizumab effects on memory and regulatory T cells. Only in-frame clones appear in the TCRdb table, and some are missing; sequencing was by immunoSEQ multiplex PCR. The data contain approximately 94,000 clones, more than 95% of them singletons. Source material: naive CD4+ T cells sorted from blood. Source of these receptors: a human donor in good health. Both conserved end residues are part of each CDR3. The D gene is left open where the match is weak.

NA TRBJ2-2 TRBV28 TGTGCCAGCAGTTTGGGGAACACCGGGGAGCTGTTTTTT CASSLGNTGELFF
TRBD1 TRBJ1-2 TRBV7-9 TGTGCCAGCAACCAGGACAGGGACGGCTACACCTTC CASNQDRDGYTF
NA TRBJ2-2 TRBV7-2 TGTGCCAGCAGCTACCCACAGTCCACCGGGGAGCTGTTTTTT CASSYPQSTGELFF
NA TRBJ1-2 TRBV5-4 TGTGCCAGCAGCCCGCCGGGGGGGGCGACAAATAACTATGGCTACACCTTC CASSPPGGATNNYGYTF
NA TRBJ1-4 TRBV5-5 TGTGCCAGCAGCTGGCCCCTTAGCGCCACGGATGAAAAACTGTTTTTT CASSWPLSATDEKLFF
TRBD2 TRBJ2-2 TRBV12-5 TGTGCTAGTGGTTTTCCCGCGGGGGATAGCACCGGGGAGCTGTTTTTT CASGFPAGDSTGELFF
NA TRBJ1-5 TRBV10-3 TGTGCCATCAGTTCCGGGGCCGAAGTCAATCAGCCCCAGCATTTT CAISSGAEVNQPQHF
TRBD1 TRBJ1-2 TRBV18 TGTGCCAGCTCGTCCGGGACAGGGAGGGACTATGGCTACACCTTC CASSSGTGRDYGYTF
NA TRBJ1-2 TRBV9 TGTGCCAGCAGCGCTACCGGGACTAACTATGGCTACACCTTC CASSATGTNYGYTF
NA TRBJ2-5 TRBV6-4 TGTGCCAGCAGTGACATTAGGGCAGGGAGGTTTCAAGAGACCCAGTACTTC CASSDIRAGRFQETQYF
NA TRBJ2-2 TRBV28 TGTGCCAGCAGCCGGGGGAGGACAGCGAGAGCGAACACCGGGGAGCTGTTTTTT CASSRGRTARANTGELFF
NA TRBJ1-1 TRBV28 TGTGCCAGCAGTTTCCCCGGGGGCGGATGGAGAACTGAAGCTTTCTTT CASSFPGGGWRTEAFF
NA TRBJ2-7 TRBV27 TGTGCCAGCAGTCCCGTGTGGGCCACGTCCTACGAGCAGTACTTC CASSPVWATSYEQYF
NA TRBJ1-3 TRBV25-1 TGTGCCAGCAGTGAACCGGTTGGTTCTGGAAACACCATATATTTT CASSEPVGSGNTIYF
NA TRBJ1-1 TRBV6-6 TGTGCCAGCAGTTACACTGAAGCTTTCTTT CASSYTEAFF
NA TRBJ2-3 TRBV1 TGCACCAGCAGCCCGACTAGCGGGATCACAGATACGCAGTATTTT CTSSPTSGITDTQYF
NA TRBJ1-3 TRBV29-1 TGCAGCGGTACACAGGGCGCTGGAAACACCATATATTTT CSGTQGAGNTIYF
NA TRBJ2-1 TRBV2 TGTGCCACGCAAAATGGACAGAGCTCCTACAATGAGCAGTTCTTC CATQNGQSSYNEQFF
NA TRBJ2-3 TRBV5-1 TGCGCCAGCAGCCGAGTAGTAGATACGCAGTATTTT CASSRVVDTQYF
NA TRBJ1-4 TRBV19 TGTGCCAGTAGTATAAGGGGGGGCCGTGAAAAACTGTTTTTT CASSIRGGREKLFF
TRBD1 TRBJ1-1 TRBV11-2 TGTGCCAGCAGCTCATGGACAGGGGTTTTGAACACTGAAGCTTTCTTT CASSSWTGVLNTEAFF
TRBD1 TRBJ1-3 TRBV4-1 TGCGCCAGCAGCCAAGGGACAGGGAGAAACACCATATATTTT CASSQGTGRNTIYF
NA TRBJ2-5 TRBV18 TGTGCCAGCTCACTTCTGGGATTGGGGAACCAAGAGACCCAGTACTTC CASSLLGLGNQETQYF
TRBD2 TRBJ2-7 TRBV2 TGTGCCAGCAGGCAGACTAGCGGGGACCACGAGCAGTACTTC CASRQTSGDHEQYF
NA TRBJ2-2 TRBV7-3 TGTGCCAGCAGCACCACAAAGGGGGGGCGTCTGAACACCGGGGAGCTGTTTTTT CASSTTKGGRLNTGELFF
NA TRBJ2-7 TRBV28 TGTGCCAGCAGTCTTCAACCGGGGGGCTTCGAGCAGTACTTC CASSLQPGGFEQYF
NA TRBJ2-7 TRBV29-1 TGCAGCGCCCAGGGGGGGTGGTACGAGCAGTACTTC CSAQGGWYEQYF
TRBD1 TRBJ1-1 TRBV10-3 TGTGCCATCAGGTTTGGGACAGGGACGGTGGGCACTGAAGCTTTCTTT CAIRFGTGTVGTEAFF
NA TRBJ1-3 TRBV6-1 TGTGCCAGCAAGGGCCTCTCTGGAAACACCATATATTTT CASKGLSGNTIYF
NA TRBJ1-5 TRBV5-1 TGCGCCAGCAGCTTGGAGGGGAGTAGCAATCAGCCCCAGCATTTT CASSLEGSSNQPQHF
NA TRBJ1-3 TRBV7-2 TGTGCCAGCAGCTGGGGGTCCGTAGGAAACACCATATATTTT CASSWGSVGNTIYF
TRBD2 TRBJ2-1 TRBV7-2 TGTGCCAGCAGCGCCGGGACTAGCGGGGGAGAGCAGTTCTTC CASSAGTSGGEQFF
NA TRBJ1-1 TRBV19 TGTGCCAGTAGCTGGAGGAACACTGAAGCTTTCTTT CASSWRNTEAFF
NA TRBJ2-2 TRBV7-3 TGTGCCAGCAGCTATTTGACAGGGAACACCGGGGAGCTGTTTTTT CASSYLTGNTGELFF
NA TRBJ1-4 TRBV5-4 TGTGCCAGCAGCTTTGGAGCTAATGAAAAACTGTTTTTT CASSFGANEKLFF
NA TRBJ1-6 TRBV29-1 TGCAGCGTTGAAGGGGGGGGAAATTCACCCCTCCACTTT CSVEGGGNSPLHF
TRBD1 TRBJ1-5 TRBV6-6 TGTGCCAGCAGTCCTCGGGACAGCTTCAATCAGCCCCAGCATTTT CASSPRDSFNQPQHF